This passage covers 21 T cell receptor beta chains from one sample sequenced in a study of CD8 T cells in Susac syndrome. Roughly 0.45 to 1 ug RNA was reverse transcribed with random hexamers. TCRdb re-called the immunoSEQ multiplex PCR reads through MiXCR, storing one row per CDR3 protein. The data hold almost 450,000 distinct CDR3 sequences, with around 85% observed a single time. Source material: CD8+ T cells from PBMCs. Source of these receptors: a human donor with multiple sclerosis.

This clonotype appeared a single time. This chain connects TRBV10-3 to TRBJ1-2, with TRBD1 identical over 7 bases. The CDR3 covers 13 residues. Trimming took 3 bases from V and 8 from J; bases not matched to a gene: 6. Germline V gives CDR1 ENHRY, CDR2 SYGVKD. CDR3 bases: TGTGCCATCAGTGAAGGGACAGTTTGGGGCTACACCTTC. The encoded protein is CAISEGTVWGYTF.

CDR3: CSASSGSYNEQFF. The CDR3 DNA reads as TGCAGTGCAAGTAGCGGGAGCTACAATGAGCAGTTCTTC. The chain uses TRBV20-1 and TRBJ2-1, with 9 bases matching TRBD2. Germline trimming cut 6 bases from V and 3 bases from J; bases unmatched to any gene: 3. Germline lookup yields CDR1 DFQATT and CDR2 SNEGSKA (reference sequence). This CDR3 has 13 amino acids.

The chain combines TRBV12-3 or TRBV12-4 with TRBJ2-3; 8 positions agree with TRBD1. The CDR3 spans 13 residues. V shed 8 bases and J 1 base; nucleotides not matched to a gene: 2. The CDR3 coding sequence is TGTGCCAGCGACAGGGGTGGCACAGATACGCAGTATTTT. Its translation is CASDRGGTDTQYF.

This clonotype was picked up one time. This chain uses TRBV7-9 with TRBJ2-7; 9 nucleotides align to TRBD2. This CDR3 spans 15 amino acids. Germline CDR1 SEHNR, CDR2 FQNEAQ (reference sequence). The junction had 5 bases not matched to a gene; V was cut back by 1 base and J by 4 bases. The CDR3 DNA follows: TGTGCCAGCAGCTTAGGACTAGCGGCCGGGTACGAGCAGTACTTC. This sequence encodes CASSLGLAAGYEQYF.

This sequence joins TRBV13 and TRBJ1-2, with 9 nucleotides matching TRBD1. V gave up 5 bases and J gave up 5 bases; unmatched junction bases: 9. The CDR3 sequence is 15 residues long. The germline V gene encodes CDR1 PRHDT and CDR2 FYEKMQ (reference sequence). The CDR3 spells CASSLQTGGGYGYTF. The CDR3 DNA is TGTGCCAGCAGCCTACAGACAGGGGGTGGGTATGGCTACACCTTC.

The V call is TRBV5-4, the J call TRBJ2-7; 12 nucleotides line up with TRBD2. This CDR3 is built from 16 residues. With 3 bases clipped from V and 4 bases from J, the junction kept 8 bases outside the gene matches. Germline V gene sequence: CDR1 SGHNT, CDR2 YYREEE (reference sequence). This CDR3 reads CASSSSGLAGQYEQYF. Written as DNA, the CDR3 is TGTGCCAGCAGCTCTAGTGGACTAGCGGGACAGTACGAGCAGTACTTC. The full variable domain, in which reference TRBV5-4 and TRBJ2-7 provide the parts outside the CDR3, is ETGVTQSPTHLIKTRGQQVTLRCSSQSGHNTVSWYQQALGQGPQFIFQYYREEENGRGNFPPRFSGLQFPNYSSELNVNALELDDSALYLCASSSSGLAGQYEQYFGPGTRLTVT.

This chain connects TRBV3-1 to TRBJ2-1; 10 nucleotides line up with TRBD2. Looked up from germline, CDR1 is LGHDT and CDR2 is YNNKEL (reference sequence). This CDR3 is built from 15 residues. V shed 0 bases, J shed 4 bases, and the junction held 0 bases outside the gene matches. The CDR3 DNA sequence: TGTGCCAGCAGCCAAGAACTAGCGGGATACAATGAGCAGTTCTTC. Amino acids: CASSQELAGYNEQFF.

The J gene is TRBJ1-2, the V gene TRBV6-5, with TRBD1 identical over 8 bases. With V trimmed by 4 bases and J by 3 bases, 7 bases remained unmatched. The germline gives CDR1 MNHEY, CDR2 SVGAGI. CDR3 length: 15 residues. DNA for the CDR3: TGTGCCAGCAGTTCCACAGGGGGTCTCTACTATGGCTACACCTTC. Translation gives CASSSTGGLYYGYTF.

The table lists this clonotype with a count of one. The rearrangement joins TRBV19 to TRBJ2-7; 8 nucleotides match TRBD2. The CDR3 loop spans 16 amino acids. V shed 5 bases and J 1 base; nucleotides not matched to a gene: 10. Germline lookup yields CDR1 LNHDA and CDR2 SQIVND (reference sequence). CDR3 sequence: CASSWMSGSSSYEQYF. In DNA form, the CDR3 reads TGTGCCAGTAGTTGGATGAGCGGGAGTTCATCCTACGAGCAGTACTTC.

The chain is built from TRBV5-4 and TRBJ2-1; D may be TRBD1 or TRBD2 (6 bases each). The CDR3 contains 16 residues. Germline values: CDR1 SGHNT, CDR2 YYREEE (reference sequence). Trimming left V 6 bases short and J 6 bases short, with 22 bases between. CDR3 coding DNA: TGTGCCAGCATGGGGGGCGGTAATAGCAACATCAATGAGCAGTTCTTC. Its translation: CASMGGGNSNINEQFF.

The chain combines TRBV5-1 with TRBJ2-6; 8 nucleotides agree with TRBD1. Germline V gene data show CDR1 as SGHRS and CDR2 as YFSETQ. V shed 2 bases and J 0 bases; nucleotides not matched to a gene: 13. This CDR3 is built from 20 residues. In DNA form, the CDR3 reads TGCGCCAGCAGCTTAAAACAGGGACAGGATCTTTACTCTGGGGCCAACGTCCTGACTTTC. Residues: CASSLKQGQDLYSGANVLTF.

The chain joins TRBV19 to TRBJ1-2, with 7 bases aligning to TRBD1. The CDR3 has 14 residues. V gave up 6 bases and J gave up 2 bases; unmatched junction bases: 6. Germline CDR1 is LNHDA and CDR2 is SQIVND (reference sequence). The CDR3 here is CASRRETGNYGYTF. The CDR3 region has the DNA TGTGCCAGTAGAAGGGAGACAGGGAACTATGGCTACACCTTC.

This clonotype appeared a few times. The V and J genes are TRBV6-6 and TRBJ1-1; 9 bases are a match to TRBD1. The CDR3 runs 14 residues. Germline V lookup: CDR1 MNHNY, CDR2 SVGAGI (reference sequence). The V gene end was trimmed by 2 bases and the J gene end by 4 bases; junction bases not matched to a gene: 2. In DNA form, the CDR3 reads TGTGCCAGCAGTTACACAGGGGGCGGCACTGAAGCTTTCTTT. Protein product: CASSYTGGGTEAFF.

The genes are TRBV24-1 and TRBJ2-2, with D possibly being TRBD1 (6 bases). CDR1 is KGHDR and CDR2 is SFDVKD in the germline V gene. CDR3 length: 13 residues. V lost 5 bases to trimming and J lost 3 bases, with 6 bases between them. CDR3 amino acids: CATSAGDTGELFF. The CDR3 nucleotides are TGTGCCACCAGTGCAGGGGACACCGGGGAGCTGTTTTTT.

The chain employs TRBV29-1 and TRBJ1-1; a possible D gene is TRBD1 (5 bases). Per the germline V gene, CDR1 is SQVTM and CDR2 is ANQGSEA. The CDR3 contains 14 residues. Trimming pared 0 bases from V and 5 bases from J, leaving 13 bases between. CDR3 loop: CSVEEGETGTEAFF. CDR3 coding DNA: TGCAGCGTTGAAGAGGGGGAGACGGGTACTGAAGCTTTCTTT.

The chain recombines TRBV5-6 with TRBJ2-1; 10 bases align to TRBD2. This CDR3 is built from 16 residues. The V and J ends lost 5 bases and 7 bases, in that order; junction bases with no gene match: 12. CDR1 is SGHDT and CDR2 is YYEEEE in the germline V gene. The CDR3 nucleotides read TGTGCCAGCAGGTTCTGGGTAGCGGGAGGTATGAATGAGCAGTTCTTC. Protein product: CASRFWVAGGMNEQFF.

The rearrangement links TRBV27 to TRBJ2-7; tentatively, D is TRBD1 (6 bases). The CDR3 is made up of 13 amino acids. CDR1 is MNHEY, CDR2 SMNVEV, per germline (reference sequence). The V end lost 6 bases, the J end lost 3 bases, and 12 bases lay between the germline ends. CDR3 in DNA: TGTGCCAGCAGGCAGGGGCACTTCTACGAGCAGTACTTC. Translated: CASRQGHFYEQYF.

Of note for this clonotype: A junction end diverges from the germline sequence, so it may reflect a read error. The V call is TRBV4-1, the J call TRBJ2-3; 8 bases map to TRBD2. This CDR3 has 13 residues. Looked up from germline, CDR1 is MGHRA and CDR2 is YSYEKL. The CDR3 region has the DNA TGCGCCAGCAGCCAAGATCTGGGACTAGACGTCATTTTT. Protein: CASSQDLGLDVIF.

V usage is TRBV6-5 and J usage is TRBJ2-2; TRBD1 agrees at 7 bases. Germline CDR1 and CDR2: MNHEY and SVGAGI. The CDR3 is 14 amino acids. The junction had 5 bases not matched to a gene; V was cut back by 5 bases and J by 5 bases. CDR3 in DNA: TGTGCCAGCAGTACCGACAGGGTAACCGGGGAGCTGTTTTTT. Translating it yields CASSTDRVTGELFF.

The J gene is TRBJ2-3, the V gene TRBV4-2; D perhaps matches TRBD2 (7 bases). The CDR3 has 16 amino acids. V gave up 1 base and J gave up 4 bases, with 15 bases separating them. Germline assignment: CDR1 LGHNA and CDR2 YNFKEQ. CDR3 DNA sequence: TGTGCCAGCAGCCAAGTATGGGGGGGCGGGTCAGATACGCAGTATTTT. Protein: CASSQVWGGGSDTQYF.

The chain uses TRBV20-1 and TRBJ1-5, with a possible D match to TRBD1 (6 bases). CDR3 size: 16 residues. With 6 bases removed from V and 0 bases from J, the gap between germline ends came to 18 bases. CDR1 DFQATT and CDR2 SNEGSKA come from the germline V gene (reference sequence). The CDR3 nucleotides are TGCAGTGCCGGGGCCCGGGACACCGATAGCAATCAGCCCCAGCATTTT. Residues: CSAGARDTDSNQPQHF.